This TCR beta chain originates from a study of T cell responses to AZD1222 COVID-19 vaccine. Regarding the study as a whole: There were repertoire samples only from the period after the peak T cell response. Targets within unmutated variant regions were reportedly found for nearly half of spike-specific TCRs.

The repertoire was sequenced with immunoSEQ multiplex PCR; TCRdb's copy has only in-frame clones and lacks some. The data show fewer than 150,000 clones, 89% seen once. Turning to this clone: Its antigen remains unknown.

Trimming pared 4 bases from V and 3 bases from J, leaving 13 bases between. Germline values: CDR1 SGHRS, CDR2 YFSETQ. CDR3 length equals 15 residues. Pooling of second doses given at about 4 or about 12 weeks was done. Specimen: peripheral blood, collected 28 days after the second AZD1222 dose. The J gene is TRBJ1-4, the V gene TRBV5-1; unclear D gene. This receptor was taken from an adult who received the AZD1222 COVID-19 vaccine. The CDR3 DNA is TGCGCCAGCAGCATGGCCTTAAGTCCTAATGAAAAACTGTTTTTT. Its protein is CASSMALSPNEKLFF.